This T cell receptor beta chain stems from a study of blood T cell repertoires in COVID-19. Participants' reported clinical history set cohort assignment. Produced via immunoSEQ multiplex PCR; TCRdb's table is partial and in-frame only. Among some 400,000 clones listed, around 87% were seen once. The V end lost 3 bases, the J end lost 4 bases, and 9 bases lay between the germline ends. Germline V CDR1 and CDR2: LNHNV, YYDKDF (reference sequence). The CDR3 loop spans 13 amino acids. This chain connects TRBV15 to TRBJ1-2; tentatively, D is TRBD1 (5 bases). Material: PBMCs or T cells enriched from blood (not recorded which). This clonotype was obtained from a man aged 25 to 40 who had recovered from COVID-19. CDR3 nucleotide sequence: TGTGCCACCAGCAGCGCCGGGGGCTATGGCTACACCTTC. It encodes CATSSAGGYGYTF.